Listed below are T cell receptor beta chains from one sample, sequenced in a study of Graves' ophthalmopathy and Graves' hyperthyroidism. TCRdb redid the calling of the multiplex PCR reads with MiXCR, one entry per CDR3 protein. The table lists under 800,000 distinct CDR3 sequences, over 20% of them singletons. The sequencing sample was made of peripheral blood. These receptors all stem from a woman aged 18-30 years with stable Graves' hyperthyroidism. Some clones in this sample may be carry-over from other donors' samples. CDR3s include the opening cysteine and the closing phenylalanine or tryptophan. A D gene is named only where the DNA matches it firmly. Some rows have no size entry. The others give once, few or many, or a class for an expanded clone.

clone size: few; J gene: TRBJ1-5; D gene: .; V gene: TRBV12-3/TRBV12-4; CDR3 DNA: TGTGCCAGCAGTTTAAACGGGAACAATCAGCCCCAGCATTTT; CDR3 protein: CASSLNGNNQPQHF
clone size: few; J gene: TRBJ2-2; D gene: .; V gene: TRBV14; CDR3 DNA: TGTGCCAGCAGCCAACTAGGGAGGAATCCCGGGGAGCTGTTTTTT; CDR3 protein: CASSQLGRNPGELFF
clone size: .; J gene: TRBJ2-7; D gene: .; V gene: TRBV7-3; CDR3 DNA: TGTGCCAGCAGCTTAATAGGGACACCCGCCTACGAGCAGTACTTC; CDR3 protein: CASSLIGTPAYEQYF
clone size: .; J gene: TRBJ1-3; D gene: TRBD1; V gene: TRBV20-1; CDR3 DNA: TGCAGTGCTAGGGCAGGGGGAATTGGAAACACCATATATTTT; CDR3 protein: CSARAGGIGNTIYF
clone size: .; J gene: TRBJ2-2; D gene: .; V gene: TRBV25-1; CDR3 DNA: TGTGCCAGCAGTGAAGGCAGTTTAGGCACCGGGGAGCTGTTTTTT; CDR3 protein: CASSEGSLGTGELFF
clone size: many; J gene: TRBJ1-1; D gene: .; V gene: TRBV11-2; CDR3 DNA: TGTGCCAGCAGCTCGACCCTACAGGGTGAAGCTTTCTTT; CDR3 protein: CASSSTLQGEAFF
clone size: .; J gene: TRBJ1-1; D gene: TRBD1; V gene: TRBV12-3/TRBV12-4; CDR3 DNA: TGTGCCAGCAGGGGACAGGGGACGAGCACTGAAGCTTTCTTT; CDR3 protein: CASRGQGTSTEAFF
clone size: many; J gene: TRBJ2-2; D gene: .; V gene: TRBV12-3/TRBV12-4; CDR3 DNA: TGTGCCAGCAGTTCCTCTGCCGGGGTCGGGGAGCTGTTTTTT; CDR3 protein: CASSSSAGVGELFF
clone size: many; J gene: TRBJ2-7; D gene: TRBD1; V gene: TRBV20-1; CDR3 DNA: TGCAGTGCCCCGAAGCTAAGGACAGGCTCCTACGAGCAGTACTTC; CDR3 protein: CSAPKLRTGSYEQYF
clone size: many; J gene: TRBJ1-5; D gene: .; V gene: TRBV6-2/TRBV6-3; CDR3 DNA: TGTGCCAGCAGTTACCCAGGGGATAGCCTTTATAGCAATCAGCCCCAGCATTTT; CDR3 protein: CASSYPGDSLYSNQPQHF
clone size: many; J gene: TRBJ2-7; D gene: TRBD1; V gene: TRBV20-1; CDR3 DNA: TGCAGTGCTTCCGGGACAGGGTGGTACGAGCAGTACTTC; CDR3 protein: CSASGTGWYEQYF
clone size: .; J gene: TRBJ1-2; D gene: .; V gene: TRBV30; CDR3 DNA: TGTGCCTGGCACCCTGCGGGGCGGAACTATGGCTACACCTTC; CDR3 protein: CAWHPAGRNYGYTF
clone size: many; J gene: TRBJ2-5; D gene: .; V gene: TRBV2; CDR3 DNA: TGTGCCAGCAGTGATCGTTATCTGGGTAACCAAGAGACCCAGTACTTC; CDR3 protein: CASSDRYLGNQETQYF
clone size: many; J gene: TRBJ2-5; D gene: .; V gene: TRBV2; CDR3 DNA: TGTGCCAGCAGTGAAAGAACAGGCAAAGAGACCCAGTACTTC; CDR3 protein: CASSERTGKETQYF
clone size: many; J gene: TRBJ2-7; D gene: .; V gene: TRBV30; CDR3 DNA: TGTGCCTGGAGCCAGGGGTACGAGCAGTACTTC; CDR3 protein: CAWSQGYEQYF
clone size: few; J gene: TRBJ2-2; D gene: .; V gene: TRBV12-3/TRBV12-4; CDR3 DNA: TGTGCCAGCGACGAGGGGTCCGGGGAGCTGTTTTTT; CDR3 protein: CASDEGSGELFF
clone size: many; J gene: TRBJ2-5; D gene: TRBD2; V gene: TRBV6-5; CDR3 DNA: TGTGCCAGCAGGGGACTAGGACCAGGCGGGACCCAGTACTTC; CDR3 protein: CASRGLGPGGTQYF
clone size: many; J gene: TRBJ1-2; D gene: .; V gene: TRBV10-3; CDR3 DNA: TGTGCCATCAGTGGGGGTATGGTCGGCTACACCTTC; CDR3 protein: CAISGGMVGYTF
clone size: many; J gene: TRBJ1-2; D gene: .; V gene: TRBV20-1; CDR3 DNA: TGCAGTGCAGGGACGGCTTATGGCTACACCTTC; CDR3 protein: CSAGTAYGYTF
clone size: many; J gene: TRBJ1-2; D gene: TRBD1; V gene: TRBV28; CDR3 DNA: TGTGCCAGCAGTTTTGGGAGACAGGGAGGTCTCCACGGCTACACCTTC; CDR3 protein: CASSFGRQGGLHGYTF
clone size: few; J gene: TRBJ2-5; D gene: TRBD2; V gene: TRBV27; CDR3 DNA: TGTGCCAGCAGGCGCGGGGGGGCCGGGCAAGAGACCCAGTACTTC; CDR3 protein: CASRRGGAGQETQYF
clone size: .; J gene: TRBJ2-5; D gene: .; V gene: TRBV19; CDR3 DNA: TGTGCCAGTAGTGCAGCCGGGGACCAAGAGACCCAGTACTTC; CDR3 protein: CASSAAGDQETQYF
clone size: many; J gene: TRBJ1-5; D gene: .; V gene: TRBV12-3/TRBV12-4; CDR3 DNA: TGTGCCAGCAGTCTCAGCGGGGGGCCAGATCAGCCCCAGCATTTT; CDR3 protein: CASSLSGGPDQPQHF
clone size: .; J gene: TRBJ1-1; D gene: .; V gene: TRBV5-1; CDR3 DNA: TGCGCCAGCAGCGAGGACTTTATTGAAGCTTTCTTT; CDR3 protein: CASSEDFIEAFF
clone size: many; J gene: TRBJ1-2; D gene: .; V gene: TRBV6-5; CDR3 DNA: TGTGCCAGCAGTTCCCAACAGCGCCTACCCTATGGCTACACCTTC; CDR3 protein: CASSSQQRLPYGYTF
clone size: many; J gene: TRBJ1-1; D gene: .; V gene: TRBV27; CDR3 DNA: TGTGCCAGCAGTTTCCTGCCGGCCCCGGAGAACACTGAAGCTTTCTTT; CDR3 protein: CASSFLPAPENTEAFF
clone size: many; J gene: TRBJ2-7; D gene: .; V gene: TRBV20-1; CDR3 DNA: TGCAGTGCTAGAGATGAGGGGGGACAGAGCTCCTACGAGCAGTACTTC; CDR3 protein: CSARDEGGQSSYEQYF
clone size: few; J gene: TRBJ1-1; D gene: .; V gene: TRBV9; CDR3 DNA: TGTGCCAGCAGCCCCAGGCCATCCGGAGGGACTGAAGCTTTCTTT; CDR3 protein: CASSPRPSGGTEAFF
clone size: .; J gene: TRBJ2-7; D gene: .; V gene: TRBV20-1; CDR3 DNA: TGCAGTGCTAGAGTAACCTTCTTCAGGCCCTCGGAGCAGTACTTC; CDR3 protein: CSARVTFFRPSEQYF
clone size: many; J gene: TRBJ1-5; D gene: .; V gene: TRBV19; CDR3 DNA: TGTGCCAGTAGTATAAAGGATATTGGCAATCAGCCCCAGCATTTT; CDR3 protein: CASSIKDIGNQPQHF
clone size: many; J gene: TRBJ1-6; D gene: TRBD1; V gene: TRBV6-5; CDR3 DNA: TGTGCCAGCAGTTACTCGGGGACAGCTAATTCACCCCTCCACTTT; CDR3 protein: CASSYSGTANSPLHF
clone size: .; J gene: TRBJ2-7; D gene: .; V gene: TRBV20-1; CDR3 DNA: TGCAGTGCTAGAGATTGGAGGTCGGAGCAGTACTTC; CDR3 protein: CSARDWRSEQYF
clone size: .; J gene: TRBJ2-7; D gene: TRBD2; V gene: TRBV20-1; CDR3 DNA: TGCAGTGCAAAGGGACTAGCGGACTACGAGCAGTACTTC; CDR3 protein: CSAKGLADYEQYF
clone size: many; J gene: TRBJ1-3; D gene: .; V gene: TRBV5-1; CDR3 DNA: TGCGCCAGCAGCGAAGGGGGGCTTGGAAACACCATATATTTT; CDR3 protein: CASSEGGLGNTIYF
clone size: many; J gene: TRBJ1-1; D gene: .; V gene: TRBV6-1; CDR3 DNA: TGTGCCAGCAGTCGCGGGCCCAACACTGAAGCTTTCTTT; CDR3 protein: CASSRGPNTEAFF
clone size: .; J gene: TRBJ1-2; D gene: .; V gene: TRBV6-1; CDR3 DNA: TGTGCCAGCAGTGAGGGTGCTGGCTATGGCTACACCTTC; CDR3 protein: CASSEGAGYGYTF
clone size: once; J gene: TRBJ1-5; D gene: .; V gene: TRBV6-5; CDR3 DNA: TGTGCCAGCAGTTTGGCAGGGTTTAGCAATCAGCCCCAGCATTTT; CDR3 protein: CASSLAGFSNQPQHF
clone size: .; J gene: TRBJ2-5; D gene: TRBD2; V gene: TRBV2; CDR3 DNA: TGTGCCAGCAGTGTACTAGCGGGGGGTTTCGGGGAGACCCAGTACTTC; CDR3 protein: CASSVLAGGFGETQYF
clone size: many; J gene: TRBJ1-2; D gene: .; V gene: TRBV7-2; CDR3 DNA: TGTGCCAGCAGCTTACGAACCCTAGGCCTATATGGCTACACCTTC; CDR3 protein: CASSLRTLGLYGYTF
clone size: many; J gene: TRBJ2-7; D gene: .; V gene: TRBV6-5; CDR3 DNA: TGTGCCAGCAGTTACTCGATAGGGGACGGACCCTTCTACGAGCAGTACTTC; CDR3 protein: CASSYSIGDGPFYEQYF
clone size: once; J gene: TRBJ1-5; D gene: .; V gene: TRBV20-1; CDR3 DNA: TGCAGTGCTAGAGACTTCAATCAGCCCCAGCATTTT; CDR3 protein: CSARDFNQPQHF
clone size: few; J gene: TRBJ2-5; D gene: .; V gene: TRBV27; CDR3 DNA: TGTGCCAGCAGTCTCATCCCCCAGGAGACCCAGTACTTC; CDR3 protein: CASSLIPQETQYF
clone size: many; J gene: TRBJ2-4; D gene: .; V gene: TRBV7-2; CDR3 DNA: TGTGCCAGCAGCTTAATTGGGGGGAACAAAAACATTCAGTACTTC; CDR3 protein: CASSLIGGNKNIQYF
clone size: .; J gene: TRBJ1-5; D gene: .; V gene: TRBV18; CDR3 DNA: TGTGCCAGCAACAGGGAGCAGGAGCCCCAGCATTTT; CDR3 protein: CASNREQEPQHF
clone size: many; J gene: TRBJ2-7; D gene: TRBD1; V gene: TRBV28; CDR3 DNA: TGTGCCAGCACGACAGGGGCGAACTACGAGCAGTACTTC; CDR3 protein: CASTTGANYEQYF
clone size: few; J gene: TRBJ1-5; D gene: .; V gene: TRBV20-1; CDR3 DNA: TGCAGTGCTATCGTAACGGGGGTCAATCAGCCCCAGCATTTT; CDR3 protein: CSAIVTGVNQPQHF
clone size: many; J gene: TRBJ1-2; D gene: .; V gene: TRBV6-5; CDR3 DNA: TGTGCCAGCAGTTCACATTCCGGGGCCCTTCTTGGCTACACCTTC; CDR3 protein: CASSSHSGALLGYTF
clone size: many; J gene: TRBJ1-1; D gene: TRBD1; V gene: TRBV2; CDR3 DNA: TGTGCCAGCAGTTGGGGACAGGGCTACACTGAAGCTTTCTTT; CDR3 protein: CASSWGQGYTEAFF
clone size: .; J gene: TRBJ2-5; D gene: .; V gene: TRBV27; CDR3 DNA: TGTGCCAGCAGTTTATCGGAGGGATCAGGGGAGACCCAGTACTTC; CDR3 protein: CASSLSEGSGETQYF
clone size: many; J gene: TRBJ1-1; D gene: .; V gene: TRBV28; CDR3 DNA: TGTGCCAGCAGTTTATACGGAATGAACACTGAAGCTTTCTTT; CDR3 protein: CASSLYGMNTEAFF
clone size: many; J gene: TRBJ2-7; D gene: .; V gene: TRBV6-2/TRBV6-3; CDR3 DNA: TGTGCCAGCAGTTACAGGGGTAGGTCCTACGAGCAGTACTTC; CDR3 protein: CASSYRGRSYEQYF
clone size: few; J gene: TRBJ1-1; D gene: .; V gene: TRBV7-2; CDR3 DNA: TGTGCCAGCACCTCATGGGTCCCCGGGGCTGAAGCTTTCTTT; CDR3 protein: CASTSWVPGAEAFF
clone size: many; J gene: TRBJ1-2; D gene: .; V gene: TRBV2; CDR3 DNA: TGTGCCACCAATCCTACACAGAACTCTAACTATGGCTACACCTTC; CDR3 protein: CATNPTQNSNYGYTF
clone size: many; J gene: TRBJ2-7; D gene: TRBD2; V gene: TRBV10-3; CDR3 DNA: TGTGCCATCAGTGTTGAGGGAGGGCCGTACGAGCAGTACTTC; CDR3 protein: CAISVEGGPYEQYF
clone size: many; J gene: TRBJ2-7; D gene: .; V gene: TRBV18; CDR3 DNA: TGTGCCAGCTCACTTCAGAGAGACGAGCAGTACTTC; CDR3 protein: CASSLQRDEQYF